These T cell receptor beta chains were read from a single sample in a study of T cells after yellow fever vaccination. From the 5' RACE reads, TCRdb called clonotypes with MiXCR, one entry per CDR3 protein. The profile covers around 500,000 distinct CDR3 sequences, with 20% to 25% appearing a single time and roughly 16% taken by the ten largest. Sequenced material: PBMCs, taken roughly 20 days after the first yellow fever vaccination. The receptors were gathered from a man between 18 and 29 years old who received the YFV17D yellow fever vaccine. CDR3s include the opening cysteine and the closing phenylalanine or tryptophan. D genes are given only for firm matches. Not all rows give a size; the values are once, few, many and, for expanded clones, a class.

clone_size,v_call,d_call,j_call,cdr3_nt,cdr3_aa
.,TRBV12-3/TRBV12-4,.,TRBJ2-5,TGTGCCAGCAGACCTACCGGGACACAAGAGACCCAGTACTTC,CASRPTGTQETQYF
many,TRBV4-3,TRBD2,TRBJ2-1,TGCGCCAGCAGCCCAGAACTAGCGGGAGAGAACAATGAGCAGTTCTTC,CASSPELAGENNEQFF
few,TRBV2,.,TRBJ1-2,TGTGCCAGCGCACCGGACTCTAACTATGGCTACACCTTC,CASAPDSNYGYTF
few,TRBV6-2/TRBV6-3,TRBD1,TRBJ2-7,TGTGCCAGCAGTTACCCCGGACAGGGACACGAGCAGTACTTC,CASSYPGQGHEQYF
few,TRBV4-3,.,TRBJ1-3,TGCGCCAGCAGCCAAGGGCTCGTGGGAAACACCATATATTTT,CASSQGLVGNTIYF
few,TRBV7-9,TRBD2,TRBJ2-1,TGTGCCAGCAGCTTACTCGGGAGGTACAATGAGCAGTTCTTC,CASSLLGRYNEQFF
.,TRBV7-2,TRBD1,TRBJ2-3,TGTGCCAGCAGCTTAGCCGACAGGGGGCTGAATACGCAGTATTTT,CASSLADRGLNTQYF
few,TRBV5-4,TRBD1,TRBJ2-7,TGTGCCAGCAGCTTCGGACAGGGGGCAGCGAACGAGCAGTACTTC,CASSFGQGAANEQYF
.,TRBV6-6,.,TRBJ2-4,TGTGCCAGCAGTCTACAGGGTCAGGGCATTCAGTACTTC,CASSLQGQGIQYF
few,TRBV6-5,TRBD1,TRBJ1-2,TGTGCCAGCAGTCACGGGACAGCTAACTATGGCTACACCTTC,CASSHGTANYGYTF
many,TRBV12-3/TRBV12-4,.,TRBJ1-1,TGTGCCAGCAGTTTCTGGGGGTCAGACACTGAAGCTTTCTTT,CASSFWGSDTEAFF
few,TRBV5-4,TRBD2,TRBJ2-5,TGTGCCAGCAGCCCGTATATAGCGGGGGGGACGAAGACCCAGTACTTC,CASSPYIAGGTKTQYF
.,TRBV19,.,TRBJ2-7,TGTGCCAGTAGTATGAGTCATAACCCCTACGAGCAGTACTTC,CASSMSHNPYEQYF
.,TRBV4-1,.,TRBJ2-3,TGCGCCAGCAGCTTAAAGATGCCCCCAGGGAGCACTAGCACAGATACGCAGTATTTT,CASSLKMPPGSTSTDTQYF
.,TRBV23-1,.,TRBJ1-1,TGCGCCAGCAGTTCCCTGGGGGGGAAAGGTACTGAAGCTTTCTTT,CASSSLGGKGTEAFF
.,TRBV7-2,.,TRBJ1-2,TGTGCCAGCAGCTTAGACTGGGGGGCAAGGGGCTACACCTTC,CASSLDWGARGYTF
few,TRBV19,.,TRBJ1-2,TGTGCCAGTAGCGGGGAGGACAGCGGGGTTTCTGGCGGCTACACCTTC,CASSGEDSGVSGGYTF
.,TRBV12-3/TRBV12-4,.,TRBJ1-4,TGTGCCAGCAGTGCTACAGGGAAACGGGAAAAACTGTTTTTT,CASSATGKREKLFF
.,TRBV12-3/TRBV12-4,.,TRBJ2-2,TGTGCCAGCAGTTTAGTTGGGGATAGGACCGGGGAGCTGTTTTTT,CASSLVGDRTGELFF
.,TRBV27,TRBD2,TRBJ2-1,TGTGCCAGCAGGGGACTAGCGGGTTTGCAGTTCTTC,CASRGLAGLQFF
many,TRBV7-2,.,TRBJ2-1,TGTGCCAGCAGCTTAAGCGGTAGCTCCTACAATGAGCAGTTCTTC,CASSLSGSSYNEQFF
.,TRBV5-1,.,TRBJ1-4,TGCGCCAGCAGCTTGGGATCTGAAAAACTGTTTTTT,CASSLGSEKLFF
.,TRBV9,TRBD1,TRBJ1-4,TGTGCCAGCAGCGGACAGGGAGGTGGTGAAAAACTGTTTTTT,CASSGQGGGEKLFF
few,TRBV20-1,.,TRBJ1-5,TGCAGTGCTAGAGATCGTAACAGCCATAGCAATCAGCCCCAGCATTTT,CSARDRNSHSNQPQHF
.,TRBV29-1,TRBD1,TRBJ2-5,TGCAGCTGGGACAGGGGAAGGGAGACCCAGTACTTC,CSWDRGRETQYF
once,TRBV20-1,TRBD1,TRBJ1-2,TGCAGTGCTCCGACAGGGGGCTATGGCTACACCTTC,CSAPTGGYGYTF
.,TRBV18,TRBD1,TRBJ1-4,TGTGCCAGCTCACCACCGGGACAGAAGAATGAAAAACTGTTTTTT,CASSPPGQKNEKLFF
.,TRBV5-6,TRBD2,TRBJ2-7,TGTGCCAGCAGGCCGCCGGGACTAGCGTACGAGCAGTACTTC,CASRPPGLAYEQYF
few,TRBV20-1,.,TRBJ2-7,TGCAGTGCTAGGAGACACCTCCAAGGTTACGAGCAGTACTTC,CSARRHLQGYEQYF
.,TRBV7-2,TRBD1,TRBJ1-2,TGTGCCAGCAGCTTAGGGACAGGCCTGCTTAACTATGGCTACACCTTC,CASSLGTGLLNYGYTF
.,TRBV2,.,TRBJ1-6,TGTGCCAGCAGAATCGTAGTCGTGGACTCACCCCTCCACTTT,CASRIVVVDSPLHF
few,TRBV7-9,.,TRBJ1-1,TGTGCCAGCAGCTTAGGAGTGGAGAACACTGAAGCTTTCTTT,CASSLGVENTEAFF
.,TRBV5-1,.,TRBJ1-1,TGCGCCAGCAGCTTGGATCGGGGGCAGGGCACTGAAGCTTTCTTT,CASSLDRGQGTEAFF
many,TRBV7-6,.,TRBJ2-1,TGTGCCAGCAGCAGCACAGGGAACAATGAGCAGTTCTTC,CASSSTGNNEQFF
few,TRBV12-3/TRBV12-4,.,TRBJ1-5,TGTGCCAGCAGTCCCGTTGTATTAGGTCAGCCCCAGCATTTT,CASSPVVLGQPQHF
few,TRBV21-1,.,TRBJ2-7,TGTGCCCGACCAGGGACGGCTCCTTCCGAGCAGTACTTC,CARPGTAPSEQYF
many,TRBV2,.,TRBJ2-3,TGTGCCAGCAGTCGGCAAGGCGGGGGCACAGATACGCAGTATTTT,CASSRQGGGTDTQYF
.,TRBV4-3,.,TRBJ2-4,TGCGCCAGCAGCCCCCGACCCGGGAAAAACATTCAGTACTTC,CASSPRPGKNIQYF
.,TRBV19,.,TRBJ2-3,TGTGCCAGTGCGCAGGTTTATACAGATACGCAGTATTTT,CASAQVYTDTQYF
.,TRBV7-2,TRBD2,TRBJ2-7,TGTGCCAGCAGCTTAGTAGCTAGCGGGGGCTACGAGCAGTACTTC,CASSLVASGGYEQYF
.,TRBV20-1,.,TRBJ2-3,TGCAGTGCCGGGGTGGTAACTAGCACAGATACGCAGTATTTT,CSAGVVTSTDTQYF
.,TRBV10-2,TRBD2,TRBJ2-7,TGCGCCAGGGGACTAGCGGGGGAGGTAGGCTACGAGCAGTACTTC,CARGLAGEVGYEQYF
few,TRBV5-1,TRBD1,TRBJ1-1,TGCGCCAGCAGCCCCGGGGACAGGCCATTCAACACTGAAGCTTTCTTT,CASSPGDRPFNTEAFF
.,TRBV5-4,.,TRBJ1-3,TGTGCCAGCAGCTTGAGACGGGCCTCTGGAAACACCATATATTTT,CASSLRRASGNTIYF
.,TRBV27,.,TRBJ1-2,TGTGCCAGCAGTTTTTCCGGGGGGCCCTATGGCTACACCTTC,CASSFSGGPYGYTF
.,TRBV12-5,TRBD1,TRBJ2-1,TGTGCTAGTGGTTTCCCCGGACAGGGACCCAATGAGCAGTTCTTC,CASGFPGQGPNEQFF
few,TRBV7-9,TRBD1,TRBJ2-1,TGTGCCAGCAGCCACGACAGGGGGCGAATGGGTGAGCAGTTCTTC,CASSHDRGRMGEQFF
many,TRBV28,.,TRBJ1-2,TGTGCCAGCAGTTCCGGTTATGGCTACACCTTC,CASSSGYGYTF